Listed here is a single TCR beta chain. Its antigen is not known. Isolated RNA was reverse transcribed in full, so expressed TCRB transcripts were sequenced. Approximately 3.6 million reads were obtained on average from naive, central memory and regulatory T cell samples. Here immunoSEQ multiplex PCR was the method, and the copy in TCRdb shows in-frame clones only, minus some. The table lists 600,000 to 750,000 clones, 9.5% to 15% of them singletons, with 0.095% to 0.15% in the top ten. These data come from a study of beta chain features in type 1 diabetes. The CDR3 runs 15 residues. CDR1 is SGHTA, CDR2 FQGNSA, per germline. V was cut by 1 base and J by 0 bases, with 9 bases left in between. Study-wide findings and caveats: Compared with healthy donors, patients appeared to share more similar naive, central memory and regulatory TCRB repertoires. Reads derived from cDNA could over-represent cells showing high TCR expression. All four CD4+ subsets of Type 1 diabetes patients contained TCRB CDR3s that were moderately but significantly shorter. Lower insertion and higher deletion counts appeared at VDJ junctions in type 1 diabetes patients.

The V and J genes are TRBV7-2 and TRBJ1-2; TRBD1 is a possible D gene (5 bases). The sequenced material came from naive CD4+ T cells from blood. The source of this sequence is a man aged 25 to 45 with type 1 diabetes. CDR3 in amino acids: CASSLGRGANYGYTF. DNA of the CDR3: TGTGCCAGCAGCTTAGGCCGGGGCGCTAACTATGGCTACACCTTC.